This is a list of T cell receptor beta chains from one sample in a study of identical twins. TCRdb re-analysed the 5' RACE reads in MiXCR, keeping a single row per CDR3 protein. The sample lists hundreds of thousands of distinct CDR3 sequences; less than 25% were seen once. The same data also contributed to another study, on T cells expressing NK-cell markers.

The sample taken for sequencing was PBMCs. The source of these receptors is a woman under 30 in good health. CDR3s include the opening cysteine and the closing phenylalanine or tryptophan. The order of the fields is D gene, V gene, J gene, clone size, CDR3 protein, CDR3 DNA. D genes are given only for firm matches. Not all rows give a size; the values are once, few, many and, for expanded clones, a class.

d_gene: -
v_gene: TRBV11-2
j_gene: TRBJ2-1
abundance: -
CDR3aa: CASSPDILVGNEQFF
CDR3nt: TGTGCCAGCAGCCCCGACATACTGGTGGGCAATGAGCAGTTCTTC

d_gene: -
v_gene: TRBV29-1
j_gene: TRBJ2-1
abundance: -
CDR3aa: CSSSEAEQFF
CDR3nt: TGCAGCTCTAGCGAGGCGGAGCAGTTCTTC

d_gene: -
v_gene: TRBV6-1
j_gene: TRBJ2-3
abundance: -
CDR3aa: CASSRGVVSTDTQYF
CDR3nt: TGTGCCAGCAGTCGAGGAGTGGTGAGCACAGATACGCAGTATTTT

d_gene: -
v_gene: TRBV20-1
j_gene: TRBJ1-2
abundance: few
CDR3aa: CSASPGASYGYTF
CDR3nt: TGCAGTGCTAGTCCCGGGGCGAGCTATGGCTACACCTTC

d_gene: -
v_gene: TRBV6-2/TRBV6-3
j_gene: TRBJ2-2
abundance: -
CDR3aa: CASGTLTGELFF
CDR3nt: TGTGCCAGCGGGACACTCACCGGGGAGCTGTTTTTT

d_gene: TRBD2
v_gene: TRBV5-1
j_gene: TRBJ2-7
abundance: -
CDR3aa: CASSRSSGPYEQYF
CDR3nt: TGCGCCAGCAGCCGATCTAGCGGTCCCTACGAGCAGTACTTC

d_gene: -
v_gene: TRBV4-3
j_gene: TRBJ2-2
abundance: -
CDR3aa: CASSQDARGGELFF
CDR3nt: TGCGCCAGCAGCCAAGATGCCCGAGGCGGGGAGCTGTTTTTT

d_gene: TRBD1
v_gene: TRBV13
j_gene: TRBJ2-7
abundance: -
CDR3aa: CASARDREKINYEQYF
CDR3nt: TGTGCCAGCGCCCGGGACAGGGAAAAAATTAACTACGAGCAGTACTTC

d_gene: TRBD1
v_gene: TRBV5-1
j_gene: TRBJ2-7
abundance: -
CDR3aa: CASSQFSGGYEQYF
CDR3nt: TGCGCCAGCAGCCAATTCTCAGGGGGCTACGAGCAGTACTTC

d_gene: TRBD1
v_gene: TRBV12-3/TRBV12-4
j_gene: TRBJ1-3
abundance: -
CDR3aa: CASSPTGHPNTIYF
CDR3nt: TGTGCCAGCAGCCCGACAGGGCACCCAAACACCATATATTTT

d_gene: TRBD1
v_gene: TRBV9
j_gene: TRBJ1-2
abundance: few
CDR3aa: CASSVVGTGVTPYGYTF
CDR3nt: TGTGCCAGCAGCGTAGTTGGGACAGGGGTAACTCCCTATGGCTACACCTTC

d_gene: -
v_gene: TRBV3-1
j_gene: TRBJ2-3
abundance: -
CDR3aa: CASSHTTGGDTQYF
CDR3nt: TGTGCCAGCAGCCACACGACCGGAGGAGATACGCAGTATTTT

d_gene: TRBD1
v_gene: TRBV20-1
j_gene: TRBJ1-2
abundance: many
CDR3aa: CSADRVGGYTF
CDR3nt: TGCAGTGCGGACAGGGTGGGTGGCTACACCTTC

d_gene: TRBD2
v_gene: TRBV7-9
j_gene: TRBJ2-2
abundance: few
CDR3aa: CASSFGLAGVTGELFF
CDR3nt: TGTGCCAGCAGCTTCGGACTAGCGGGAGTGACCGGGGAGCTGTTTTTT

d_gene: TRBD2
v_gene: TRBV20-1
j_gene: TRBJ2-1
abundance: -
CDR3aa: CSARARRTSGARPIPYNEQFF
CDR3nt: TGCAGTGCTAGAGCCCGCCGGACTAGCGGAGCCAGACCTATTCCATACAATGAGCAGTTCTTC

d_gene: -
v_gene: TRBV20-1
j_gene: TRBJ1-1
abundance: many
CDR3aa: CSARFAAGGMNTEAFF
CDR3nt: TGCAGTGCTAGATTCGCCGCGGGTGGGATGAACACTGAAGCTTTCTTT

d_gene: -
v_gene: TRBV29-1
j_gene: TRBJ2-7
abundance: -
CDR3aa: CSVQWGAYEQYF
CDR3nt: TGCAGCGTGCAATGGGGGGCCTACGAGCAGTACTTC

d_gene: TRBD2
v_gene: TRBV12-3/TRBV12-4
j_gene: TRBJ2-1
abundance: many
CDR3aa: CASSFSLAGIYEQFF
CDR3nt: TGTGCCAGCAGTTTCTCGCTAGCGGGAATTTATGAGCAGTTCTTC

d_gene: -
v_gene: TRBV4-3
j_gene: TRBJ2-7
abundance: few
CDR3aa: CASSQDLGTYEQYF
CDR3nt: TGTGCCAGCAGCCAAGACCTGGGGACCTACGAGCAGTACTTC

d_gene: -
v_gene: TRBV6-1
j_gene: TRBJ1-6
abundance: few
CDR3aa: CASTGGPNSPLHF
CDR3nt: TGTGCCAGCACGGGCGGACCCAATTCACCCCTCCACTTT

d_gene: -
v_gene: TRBV20-1
j_gene: TRBJ2-3
abundance: -
CDR3aa: CSASPGAATDTQYF
CDR3nt: TGCAGTGCTAGCCCAGGAGCAGCCACAGATACGCAGTATTTT

d_gene: -
v_gene: TRBV25-1
j_gene: TRBJ2-5
abundance: -
CDR3aa: CASSKGALETQYF
CDR3nt: TGTGCCAGCAGCAAGGGCGCCTTAGAGACCCAGTACTTC

d_gene: -
v_gene: TRBV20-1
j_gene: TRBJ1-6
abundance: few
CDR3aa: CSGRESSYNSPLHF
CDR3nt: TGCAGTGGAAGGGAAAGCTCCTATAATTCACCCCTCCACTTT

d_gene: -
v_gene: TRBV5-1
j_gene: TRBJ2-2
abundance: few
CDR3aa: CASSLEPSGELFF
CDR3nt: TGCGCCAGCAGCTTGGAACCTTCCGGGGAGCTGTTTTTT

d_gene: -
v_gene: TRBV29-1
j_gene: TRBJ1-1
abundance: once
CDR3aa: CSVEGGENTEAFF
CDR3nt: TGCAGCGTTGAAGGAGGGGAGAACACTGAAGCTTTCTTT

d_gene: TRBD2
v_gene: TRBV20-1
j_gene: TRBJ2-1
abundance: -
CDR3aa: CSARDRAGGLDEQFF
CDR3nt: TGCAGTGCTAGAGATCGAGCGGGAGGGCTGGATGAGCAGTTCTTC

d_gene: TRBD1
v_gene: TRBV7-2
j_gene: TRBJ1-2
abundance: -
CDR3aa: CASTQDGQVAYGYTF
CDR3nt: TGTGCCAGCACCCAAGACGGACAGGTTGCCTATGGCTACACCTTC

d_gene: -
v_gene: TRBV7-2
j_gene: TRBJ2-3
abundance: -
CDR3aa: CASSLTGLSTDTQYF
CDR3nt: TGTGCCAGCAGCTTAACGGGGCTTAGCACAGATACGCAGTATTTT

d_gene: TRBD2
v_gene: TRBV29-1
j_gene: TRBJ2-5
abundance: few
CDR3aa: CSVRTSGGRETQYF
CDR3nt: TGCAGCGTCCGGACTAGCGGGGGGAGGGAGACCCAGTACTTC

d_gene: TRBD2
v_gene: TRBV20-1
j_gene: TRBJ2-3
abundance: -
CDR3aa: CSATSGGGMDTQYF
CDR3nt: TGCAGTGCTACTAGCGGGGGGGGGATGGATACGCAGTATTTT

d_gene: -
v_gene: TRBV20-1
j_gene: TRBJ1-1
abundance: few
CDR3aa: CSARGGVDTEAFF
CDR3nt: TGCAGTGCTAGAGGGGGGGTAGACACTGAAGCTTTCTTT

d_gene: -
v_gene: TRBV9
j_gene: TRBJ2-1
abundance: -
CDR3aa: CASSPQPVQSSYNEQFF
CDR3nt: TGTGCCAGCAGCCCCCAGCCTGTTCAGAGCTCCTACAATGAGCAGTTCTTC